This T cell receptor (beta chain) was observed in a study of Graves' ophthalmopathy and Graves' hyperthyroidism. CDR3 length: 14 amino acids. The V and J ends lost 2 bases and 8 bases, in that order; junction bases with no gene match: 8. Germline-derived CDR1 and CDR2 are LNHDA and SQIVND (reference sequence). Symptoms, serum thyroxine and TRAb, thyroid ultrasound, and orbital computed tomography formed the diagnostic basis. There are a few counts of this clonotype. Amplifying from RNA transcripts, the study obtained TCR beta CDR3 regions. First-round RT-PCR used HTBI primers; second-round multiplex PCR followed. Each CDR3 protein is one row after TCRdb ran MiXCR on the multiplex PCR reads. The table has 200,000 to 250,000 distinct CDR3 sequences, around 50% seen once.

This receptor was obtained from an adult man with Graves' ophthalmopathy. This chain joins TRBV19 and TRBJ1-1; 7 bases are a match to TRBD1. Sequencing used peripheral blood. The CDR3 DNA is TGTGCCAGTAGTATAAGTCAGGGACAGCCCGAAGCTTTCTTT. It specifies CASSISQGQPEAFF.